These 2 T cell receptor beta chains originate from one sample sequenced in a study of radiotherapy plus CTLA-4 blockade in lung cancer. Method: immunoSEQ multiplex PCR; TCRdb's copy keeps in-frame clones and lacks some. The table shows about 32,000 clones, with approximately 66% occurring only once. The sequences come from peripheral blood, collected from a patient treated with radiotherapy plus ipilimumab. Source of these receptors: a human donor with non-small cell lung cancer who had stable disease on radiotherapy plus ipilimumab.

The chain is built from TRBV5-1 and TRBJ1-1; D uncertain. Germline CDR1 reads SGHRS; CDR2 reads YFSETQ. CDR3 length: 15 residues. Trimming shortened V by 4 bases and J by 1 base, and 14 bases separated the two germline ends. CDR3 sequence: CASSPQVAGNTEAFF. The CDR3 DNA reads as TGCGCCAGCAGCCCCCAAGTGGCAGGGAACACTGAAGCTTTCTTT.

The chain has TRBV14 and TRBJ2-5; 14 positions match TRBD2. The CDR3 contains 16 residues. V lost 1 base, J lost 5 bases, and 3 bases stayed unmatched. The germline V gene encodes CDR1 SGHDN and CDR2 FVKESK. CDR3 DNA: TGTGCCAGCAGCCAAGGGCGACTAGCGGGGGGGGAGACCCAGTACTTC. Its protein is CASSQGRLAGGETQYF.